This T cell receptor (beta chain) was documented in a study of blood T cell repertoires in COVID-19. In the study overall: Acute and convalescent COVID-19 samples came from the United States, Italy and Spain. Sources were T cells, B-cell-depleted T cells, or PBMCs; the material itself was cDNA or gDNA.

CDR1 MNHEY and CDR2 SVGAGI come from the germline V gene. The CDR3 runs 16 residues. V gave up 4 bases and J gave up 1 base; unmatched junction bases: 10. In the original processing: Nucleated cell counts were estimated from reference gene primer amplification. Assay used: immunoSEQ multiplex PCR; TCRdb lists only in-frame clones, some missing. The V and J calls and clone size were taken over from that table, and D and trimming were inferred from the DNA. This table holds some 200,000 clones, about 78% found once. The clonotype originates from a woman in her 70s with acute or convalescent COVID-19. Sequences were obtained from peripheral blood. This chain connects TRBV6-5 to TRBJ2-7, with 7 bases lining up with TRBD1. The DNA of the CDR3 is TGTGCCAGCAGTTCCCCGGACAGGAAAGGGTCCTACGAGCAGTACTTC. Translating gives CASSSPDRKGSYEQYF.